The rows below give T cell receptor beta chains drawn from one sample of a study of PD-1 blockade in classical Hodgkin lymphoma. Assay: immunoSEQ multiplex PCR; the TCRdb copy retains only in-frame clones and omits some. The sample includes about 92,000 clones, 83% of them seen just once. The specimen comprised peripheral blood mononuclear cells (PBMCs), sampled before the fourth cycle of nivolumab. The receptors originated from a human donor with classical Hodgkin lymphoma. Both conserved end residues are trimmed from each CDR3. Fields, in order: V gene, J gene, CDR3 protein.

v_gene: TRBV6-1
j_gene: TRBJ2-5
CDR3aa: ASRERGVETQY

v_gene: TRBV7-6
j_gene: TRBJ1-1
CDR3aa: ASSLATGEAF

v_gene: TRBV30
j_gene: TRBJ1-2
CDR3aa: AWRLTGGPYGYT

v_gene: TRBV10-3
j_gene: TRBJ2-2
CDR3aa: AISGGGGTGELF

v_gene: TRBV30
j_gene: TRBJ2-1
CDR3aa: AWRWLAGRSQF

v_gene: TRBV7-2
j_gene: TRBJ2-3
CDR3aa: ASSYQGLGDTQY

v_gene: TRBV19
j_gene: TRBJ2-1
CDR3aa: ASSTRAGGSYNEQF

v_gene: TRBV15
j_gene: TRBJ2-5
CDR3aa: ATTRQGLSETQY

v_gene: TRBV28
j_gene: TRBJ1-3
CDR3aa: ASSPSRATSSGNTIY

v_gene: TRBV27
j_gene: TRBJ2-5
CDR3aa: ASSLIGLGQETQY

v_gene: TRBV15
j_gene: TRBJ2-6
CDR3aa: ATSRDAGSGANVLT

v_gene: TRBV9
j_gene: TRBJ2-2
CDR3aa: ASSWWGPIGANTGELF

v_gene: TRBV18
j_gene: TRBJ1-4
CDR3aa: ASSPVFGQGGEKLF

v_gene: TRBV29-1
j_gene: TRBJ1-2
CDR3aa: SVEGTGSAGYT

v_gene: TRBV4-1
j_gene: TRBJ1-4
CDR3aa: ASSQGQRSNEKLF

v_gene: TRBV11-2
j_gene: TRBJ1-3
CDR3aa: ASSPSPGNTIY

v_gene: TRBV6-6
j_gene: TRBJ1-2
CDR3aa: ASTFDRGFSGYT

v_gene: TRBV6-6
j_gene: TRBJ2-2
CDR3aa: ASSYTGTGAGELF

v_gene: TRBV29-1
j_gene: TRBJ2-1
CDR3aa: SVDPSGLYNEQF

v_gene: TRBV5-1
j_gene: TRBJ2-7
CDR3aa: ASSPGAYEQY

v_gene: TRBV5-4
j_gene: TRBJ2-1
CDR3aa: ASSRGGTSGYNEQF

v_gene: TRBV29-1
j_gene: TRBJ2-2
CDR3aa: SGLAGGTGELF

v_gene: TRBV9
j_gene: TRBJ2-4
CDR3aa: ASSVGGGRAKNIQY

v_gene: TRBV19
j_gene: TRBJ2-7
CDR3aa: ASSIGGWAGRMNEQY

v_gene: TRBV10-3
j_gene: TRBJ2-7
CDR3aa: AISESIEQY

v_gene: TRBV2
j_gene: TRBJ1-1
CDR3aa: ASSVTVNTEAF

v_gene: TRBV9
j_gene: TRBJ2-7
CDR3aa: ASSVGKTSSYEQY

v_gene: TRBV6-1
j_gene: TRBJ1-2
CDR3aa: ASQDRVIFDYGYT

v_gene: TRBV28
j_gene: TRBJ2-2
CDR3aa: ASSRGAMNTGELF

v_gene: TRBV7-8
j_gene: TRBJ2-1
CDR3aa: ASSLATGSNEQF

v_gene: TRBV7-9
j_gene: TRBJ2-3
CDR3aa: ASSRQREGDTDTQY

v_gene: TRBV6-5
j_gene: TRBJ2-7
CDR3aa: ASSHNYEQY

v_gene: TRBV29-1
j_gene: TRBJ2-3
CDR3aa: SCRAASSTDTQY

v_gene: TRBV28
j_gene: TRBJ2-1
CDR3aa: ASAGLGSYNEQF

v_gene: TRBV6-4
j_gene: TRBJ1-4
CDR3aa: ASGVRGEEEKLF

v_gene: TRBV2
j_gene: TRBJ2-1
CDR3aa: ASNTEYNEQF

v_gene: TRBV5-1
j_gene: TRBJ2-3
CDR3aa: ASSLGTTTDTQY

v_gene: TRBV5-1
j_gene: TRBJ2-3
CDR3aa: ASSYYTQESDTQY

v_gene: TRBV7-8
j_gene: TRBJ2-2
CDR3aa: ASHQGANTGELF

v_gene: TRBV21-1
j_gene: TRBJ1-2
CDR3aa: ASTHNRYT

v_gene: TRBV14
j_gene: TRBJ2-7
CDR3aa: ASRTGGPGEQY

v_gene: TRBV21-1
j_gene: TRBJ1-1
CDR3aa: ASSKEATFYTNTEAF

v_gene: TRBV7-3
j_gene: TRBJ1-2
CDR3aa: ASSFEGRAGYT

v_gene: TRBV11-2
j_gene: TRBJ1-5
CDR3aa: ASSPGGDQPQH

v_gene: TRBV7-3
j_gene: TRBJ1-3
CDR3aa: ASSPQPPISGNTIY

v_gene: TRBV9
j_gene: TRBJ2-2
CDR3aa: ASSVATGTRELF

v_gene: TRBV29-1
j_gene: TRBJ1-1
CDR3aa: SVDFLGRVDTEAF

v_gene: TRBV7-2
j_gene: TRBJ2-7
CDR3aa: ASSPRQGASYEQY

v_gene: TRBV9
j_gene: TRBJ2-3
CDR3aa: ASSVASTDTQY

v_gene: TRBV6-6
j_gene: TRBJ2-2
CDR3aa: ASRPGQLNTGELF

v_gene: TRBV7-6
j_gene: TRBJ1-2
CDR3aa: ASSLEEVEGYGYT

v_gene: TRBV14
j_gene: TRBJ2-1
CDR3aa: ASSNLAGGWNEQF

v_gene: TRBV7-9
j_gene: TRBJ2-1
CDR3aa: ASSLGLKPYNEQF

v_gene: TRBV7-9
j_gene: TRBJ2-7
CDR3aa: ASREAGGPYEQY

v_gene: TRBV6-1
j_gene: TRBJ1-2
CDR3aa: ASSEGPPFAGYT